The clone carrying this T cell receptor beta chain was observed a handful of times. The data derive from a study of T-cell reconstitution after alpha-beta-depleted transplantation in children. Per germline, CDR1 SGHNT and CDR2 YYREEE (reference sequence). After removal of 3 bases from V and 4 bases from J, the junction contained 5 bases not matched to a gene. There are 14 residues in the CDR3. Preparation of the TCRbeta library involved a method that used unique molecular identifiers. A single record per CDR3 protein comes from TCRdb applying MiXCR to the PCR reads. The sample holds around 400,000 distinct CDR3 sequences, roughly 10% seen once.

This sequence joins TRBV5-4 and TRBJ2-3; 7 nucleotides align to TRBD1. The clonotype originates from a human donor who donated a stem cell graft to a child with acute myeloid leukemia. Specimen: PBMCs from the stem cell graft donor, collected from the stem cell graft. The CDR3 region has the DNA TGTGCCAGCAGCTGGACAGGCAGTCCAGATACGCAGTATTTT. As protein: CASSWTGSPDTQYF.